The 20 T cell receptor beta chains below all came from one sample that was sequenced in a study of OX40 agonist ivuxolimab in advanced cancers. Profiling relied on immunoSEQ multiplex PCR, and the TCRdb table lists in-frame clones only, not all of them. The data contain some 32,000 clones, 84% of them seen just once; the ten biggest clones take up 20% to 25%. Specimen: CD4+ or CD8+ T cells sorted from blood, collected in a trial of the OX40 agonist ivuxolimab. These receptors originate from an adult with an advanced solid tumor such as melanoma, head and neck, liver or kidney cancer.

The chain is built from TRBV11-3 and TRBJ2-5, with 12 bases identical to TRBD2. Unmatched junction bases numbered 5, after V lost 5 bases and J lost 1 base. The CDR3 has 16 residues. CDR1 is SGHNT and CDR2 is YENEEA in the germline V gene. CDR3 loop: CASSLRTSGAQETQYF. The CDR3 region has the DNA TGTGCCAGCAGCCTCAGGACTAGCGGGGCCCAAGAGACCCAGTACTTC.

CDR3 in amino acids: CASSLGVLSSYEQYF. The CDR3 DNA reads as TGTGCCAGCAGCTTAGGCGTCCTTTCCTCCTACGAGCAGTACTTC. This chain uses TRBV7-3 with TRBJ2-7; D not resolved. Trimming cost V 2 bases and J 0 bases, with 11 bases left between them. CDR1 and CDR2 from the germline V gene are SGHTA and FQGTGA. The CDR3 extends over 15 amino acids.

This chain uses TRBV28 with TRBJ2-2; TRBD1 is a possible D gene (6 bases). V was pared by 6 bases and J by 0 bases, with 11 bases between. From germline, CDR1 is MDHEN and CDR2 SYDVKM. This CDR3 contains 15 residues. CDR3 region: CASSSGHTNTGELFF. In DNA form, the CDR3 reads TGTGCCAGCAGCTCGGGACACACGAACACCGGGGAGCTGTTTTTT.

This chain joins TRBV5-1 and TRBJ2-1; 7 bases match TRBD2. The V gene end was trimmed by 4 bases and the J gene end by 1 base; junction bases not matched to a gene: 8. The CDR3 consists of 16 residues. CDR1 is SGHRS and CDR2 is YFSETQ in the germline V gene. The CDR3 bases are TGCGCCAGCAGCCCGGGACTAACCGGGTCCTACAATGAGCAGTTCTTC. This encodes CASSPGLTGSYNEQFF. Full variable domain (outside the CDR3, taken from reference TRBV5-1 and TRBJ2-1): KAGVTQTPRYLIKTRGQQVTLSCSPISGHRSVSWYQQTPGQGLQFLFEYFSETQRNKGNFPGRFSGRQFSNSRSEMNVSTLELGDSALYLCASSPGLTGSYNEQFFGPGTRLTVL.

This clone has a single count. The CDR3 nucleotides are TGTGCCAGCAGCCCCTCCACAGCTCTTAATGAAAAACTGTTTTTT. Its protein is CASSPSTALNEKLFF. This chain uses TRBV5-8 with TRBJ1-4; D not certain. This CDR3 region has 15 residues. The germline V gene has CDR1 SGHTS and CDR2 YDEGEE. The V and J ends lost 4 bases and 4 bases respectively, with 14 bases between them.

Here the CDR3 DNA reads TGTGCCAGTCGTCCAGCGGGAGAGGCAGATACGCAGTATTTT. It is translated as CASRPAGEADTQYF. The genes are TRBV19 and TRBJ2-3; 8 nucleotides match TRBD2. Germline V CDR1 and CDR2: LNHDA, SQIVND (reference sequence). V shed 8 bases and J 4 bases; nucleotides not matched to a gene: 8. This CDR3 is 14 amino acids long.

The rearrangement links TRBV5-1 to TRBJ1-1, with TRBD1 identical over 7 bases. The CDR3 loop spans 15 amino acids. V lost 4 bases to trimming and J lost 4 bases; unmatched junction nucleotides: 10. Germline values: CDR1 SGHRS, CDR2 YFSETQ. Written as DNA, the CDR3 is TGCGCCAGCAGCGGAGAAACAGGGGCGAGCACTGAAGCTTTCTTT. It is translated as CASSGETGASTEAFF.

The rearrangement uses TRBV12-5 and TRBJ2-1; D may correspond to TRBD1 or TRBD2 (7 bases each). The CDR3 is made up of 14 amino acids. Trimming cost V 6 bases and J 7 bases, with 16 bases left between them. Germline CDR1 LGHNT, CDR2 FRNRAP. This CDR3 is CASGTGEGSNEQFF. Written as DNA, the CDR3 is TGTGCTAGTGGAACAGGGGAGGGCTCAAATGAGCAGTTCTTC.

This clone was counted between two and nine times. The genes are TRBV7-2 and TRBJ2-3; D is unresolved. Trimming cost V 4 bases and J 2 bases, with 4 bases left between them. CDR1 and CDR2 (germline): SGHTA, FQGNSA. This CDR3 is built from 12 residues. The CDR3 here is CASSWVTDTQYF. Written as DNA, the CDR3 is TGTGCCAGCAGCTGGGTCACAGATACGCAGTATTTT.

The chain joins TRBV28 to TRBJ2-5, with 10 bases that match TRBD1. The CDR3 length is 16 residues. In germline, CDR1 is MDHEN, CDR2 SYDVKM. V was pared by 5 bases and J by 5 bases, with 11 bases of the junction left unmatched. CDR3 sequence (DNA): TGTGCCAGCAGTCCCTTCGACAGGGGGCGAGGGGAGACCCAGTACTTC. This encodes CASSPFDRGRGETQYF.

This clone was recorded once. The rearrangement links TRBV6-6 to TRBJ1-1; D gene unclear. With 1 base removed from V and 4 bases from J, the gap between germline ends came to 7 bases. This CDR3 is 13 amino acids long. In germline, CDR1 is MNHNY, CDR2 SVGAGI (reference sequence). The CDR3 is CASSYLGSTEAFF. CDR3 sequence (DNA): TGTGCCAGCAGTTACTTAGGGAGCACTGAAGCTTTCTTT.

This clone has a single count. The genes are TRBV7-9 and TRBJ1-2, with 8 bases aligning to TRBD1. Germline V gene sequence: CDR1 SEHNR, CDR2 FQNEAQ (reference sequence). This CDR3 has 13 residues. Losses at the gene ends were 10 bases for V and 0 bases for J; bases not matched to a gene: 4. CDR3 region: CATQGAPNYGYTF. The CDR3 DNA reads as TGTGCCACTCAGGGGGCCCCTAACTATGGCTACACCTTC. The full variable domain, completed using reference TRBV7-9 and TRBJ1-2, is DTGVSQNPRHKITKRGQNVTFRCDPISEHNRLYWYRQTLGQGPEFLTYFQNEAQLEKSRLLSDRFSAERPKGSFSTLEIQRTEQGDSAMYLCATQGAPNYGYTFGSGTRLTVV.

V and J are TRBV9 and TRBJ2-1; no reliable D call. Trimming took 1 base from V and 7 from J, leaving 12 bases between them. CDR1 is SGDLS and CDR2 is YYNGEE in the germline V gene. The CDR3 is made up of 14 amino acids. CDR3 in DNA: TGTGCCAGCAGCGTAAGTCGACTCTCGAATGAGCAGTTCTTC. It is translated as CASSVSRLSNEQFF.

Only a few counts were recorded for this clone. This chain joins TRBV7-2 and TRBJ1-1; D remains ambiguous. V was shortened by 5 bases and J by 0 bases, with 10 bases between the two germline ends. The CDR3 length is 14 residues. Per the germline V gene, CDR1 is SGHTA and CDR2 is FQGNSA. The CDR3 coding sequence is TGTGCCAGCAGCCTAACTTCTATGAACACTGAAGCTTTCTTT. Residues: CASSLTSMNTEAFF. The whole variable domain, filled in from reference TRBV7-2 and TRBJ1-1, reads GAGVSQSPSNKVTEKGKDVELRCDPISGHTALYWYRQSLGQGLEFLIYFQGNSAPDKSGLPSDRFSAERTGGSVSTLTIQRTQQEDSAVYLCASSLTSMNTEAFFGQGTRLTVV.

The V and J genes are TRBV6-1 and TRBJ2-3, with D maybe TRBD2 (5 bases). The CDR3 is 12 amino acids. Looked up from germline, CDR1 is MNHNS and CDR2 is SASEGT. V lost 8 bases, J lost 3 bases, and 9 bases lay in between. The CDR3 loop reads CASEGSTDTQYF. The DNA of the CDR3 is TGTGCCAGCGAGGGATCGACAGATACGCAGTATTTT.

This clone showed up just once. The rearrangement links TRBV4-1 to TRBJ2-7; D is perhaps TRBD2 (5 bases). Germline values: CDR1 MGHRA, CDR2 YSYEKL. Trimming removed 1 base at V and 1 base at J, with 11 bases between. The CDR3 extends over 15 amino acids. The CDR3, as DNA: TGCGCCAGCAGCCAAGGACGGGAAAGTTCCTACGAGCAGTACTTC. This translates into CASSQGRESSYEQYF.

The chain carries TRBV5-8 and TRBJ2-1; D possibly corresponds to TRBD2 (5 bases). Germline V gene data show CDR1 as SGHTS and CDR2 as YDEGEE. This CDR3 has 12 amino acids. Deletions cut 2 bases from V and 7 bases from J, with 7 bases between. CDR3 DNA sequence: TGTGCCAGCAGCTTAGGCGGGAATGAGCAGTTCTTC. Translated, it gives CASSLGGNEQFF.

CDR3 region: CASSYSKGEAFF. CDR3 nucleotide sequence: TGTGCCAGCAGTTACTCGAAAGGTGAAGCTTTCTTT. The chain is built from TRBV6-5 and TRBJ1-1; D is ambiguous. The V gene lost 0 bases and the J gene lost 7 bases, with 6 bases spanning the gap. CDR3 length equals 12 residues. The germline gives CDR1 MNHEY, CDR2 SVGAGI.

In this sample, this clone turned up once. The genes are TRBV13 and TRBJ2-5, with 7 nucleotides matching TRBD2. The V gene end was trimmed by 6 bases and the J gene end by 9 bases; junction bases not matched to a gene: 13. CDR1 is PRHDT, CDR2 FYEKMQ, per germline (reference sequence). The CDR3 totals 14 residues. CDR3 amino acids: CASRKNGGGEAQYF. CDR3 nucleotides: TGTGCCAGCAGAAAAAACGGCGGGGGTGAGGCCCAGTACTTC.

The genes are TRBV6-1 and TRBJ1-1; D gene uncertain. Looked up from germline, CDR1 is MNHNS and CDR2 is SASEGT. Between the trimmed V and J ends, which lost 5 bases and 11 bases, there was a span of 15 bases. The CDR3 spans 12 residues. The DNA for the CDR3 is TGTGCCAGCAGTACAATTGGGGAGGAGGCTTTCTTT. Its translation: CASSTIGEEAFF.